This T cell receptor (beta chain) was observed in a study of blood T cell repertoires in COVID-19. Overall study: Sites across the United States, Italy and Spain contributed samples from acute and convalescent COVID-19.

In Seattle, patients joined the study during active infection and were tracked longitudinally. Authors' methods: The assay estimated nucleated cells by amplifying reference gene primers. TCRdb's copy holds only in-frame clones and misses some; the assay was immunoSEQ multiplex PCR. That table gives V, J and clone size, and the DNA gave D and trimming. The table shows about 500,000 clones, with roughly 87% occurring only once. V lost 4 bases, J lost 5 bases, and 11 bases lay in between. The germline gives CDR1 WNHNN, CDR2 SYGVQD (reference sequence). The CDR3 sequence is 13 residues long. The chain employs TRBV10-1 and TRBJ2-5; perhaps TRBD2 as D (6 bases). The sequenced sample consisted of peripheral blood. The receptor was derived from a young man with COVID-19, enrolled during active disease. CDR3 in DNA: TGCGCCAGCAGTGGGGGGGAATCGGAGACCCAGTACTTC. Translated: CASSGGESETQYF.